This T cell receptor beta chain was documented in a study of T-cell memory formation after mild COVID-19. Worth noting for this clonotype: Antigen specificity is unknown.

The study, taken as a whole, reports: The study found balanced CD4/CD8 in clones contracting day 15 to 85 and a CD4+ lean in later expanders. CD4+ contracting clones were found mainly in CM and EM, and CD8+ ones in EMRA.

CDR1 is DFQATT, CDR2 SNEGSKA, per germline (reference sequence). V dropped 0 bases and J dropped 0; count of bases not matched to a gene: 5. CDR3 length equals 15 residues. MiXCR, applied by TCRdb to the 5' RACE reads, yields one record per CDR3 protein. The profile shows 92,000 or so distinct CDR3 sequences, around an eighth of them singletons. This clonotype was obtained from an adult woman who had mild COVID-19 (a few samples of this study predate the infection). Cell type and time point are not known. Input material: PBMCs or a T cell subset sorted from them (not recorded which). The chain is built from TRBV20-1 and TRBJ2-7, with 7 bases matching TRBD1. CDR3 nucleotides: TGCAGTGCTAGAGAGACAGGGCAAAGCTCCTACGAGCAGTACTTC. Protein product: CSARETGQSSYEQYF.